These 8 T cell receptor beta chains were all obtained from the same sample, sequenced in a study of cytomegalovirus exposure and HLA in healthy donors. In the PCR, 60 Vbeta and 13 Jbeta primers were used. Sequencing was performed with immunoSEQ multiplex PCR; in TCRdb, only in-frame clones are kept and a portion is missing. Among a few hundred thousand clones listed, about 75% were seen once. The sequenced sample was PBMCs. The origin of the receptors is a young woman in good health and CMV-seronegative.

The CDR3 here is CASRVWDTTYEQYF. The CDR3 DNA follows: TGTGCCAGCAGGGTTTGGGACACAACCTACGAGCAGTACTTC. The chain couples TRBV2 to TRBJ2-7; D perhaps matches TRBD1 (6 bases). The CDR3 has 14 amino acids. Germline V CDR1 and CDR2: SNHLY, FYNNEI. V lost 6 bases and J lost 2, with 14 bases in between.

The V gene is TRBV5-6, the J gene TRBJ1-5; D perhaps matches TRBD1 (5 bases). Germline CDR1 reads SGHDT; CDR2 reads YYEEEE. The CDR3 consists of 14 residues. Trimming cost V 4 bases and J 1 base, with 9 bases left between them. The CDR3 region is CASSLGGSNQPQHF. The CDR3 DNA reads TGTGCCAGCAGCCTCGGGGGGAGCAATCAGCCCCAGCATTTT.

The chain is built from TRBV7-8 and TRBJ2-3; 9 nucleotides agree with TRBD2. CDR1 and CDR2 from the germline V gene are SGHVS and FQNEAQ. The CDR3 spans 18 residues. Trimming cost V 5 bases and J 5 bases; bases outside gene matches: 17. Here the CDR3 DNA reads TGTGCCAGCAGCCCCCCTGAAGGGGGCGGGGGGGCTGGAGATACGCAGTATTTT. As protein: CASSPPEGGGGAGDTQYF.

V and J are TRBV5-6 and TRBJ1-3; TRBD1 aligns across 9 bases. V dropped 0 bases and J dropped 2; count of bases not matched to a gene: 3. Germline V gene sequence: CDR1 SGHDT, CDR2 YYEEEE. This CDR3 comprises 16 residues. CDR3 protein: CASSLVWDRAGNTIYF. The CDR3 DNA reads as TGTGCCAGCAGCTTGGTTTGGGACAGGGCTGGAAACACCATATATTTT.

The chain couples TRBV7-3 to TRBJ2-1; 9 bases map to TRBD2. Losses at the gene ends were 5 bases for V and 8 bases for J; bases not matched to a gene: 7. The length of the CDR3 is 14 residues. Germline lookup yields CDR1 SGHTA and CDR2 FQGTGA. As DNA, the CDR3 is TGTGCCAGCAGCCTATTAGCGGGAGTTCATGAGCAGTTCTTC. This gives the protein CASSLLAGVHEQFF.

The CDR3 sequence: CASKDRGRGPMNTEAFF. The CDR3 DNA is TGTGCCAGTAAAGATAGAGGCAGGGGCCCGATGAACACTGAAGCTTTCTTT. The chain recombines TRBV19 with TRBJ1-1; perhaps TRBD1 as D (6 bases). Germline values: CDR1 LNHDA, CDR2 SQIVND (reference sequence). V lost 7 bases to trimming and J lost 0 bases, with 21 bases between them. The CDR3 extends over 17 amino acids.

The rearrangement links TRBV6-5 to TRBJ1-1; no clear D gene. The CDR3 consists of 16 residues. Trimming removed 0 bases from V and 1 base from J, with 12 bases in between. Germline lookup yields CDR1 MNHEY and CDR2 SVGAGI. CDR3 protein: CASSYSHSAGNTEAFF. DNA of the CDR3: TGTGCCAGCAGTTACTCCCATTCGGCGGGGAACACTGAAGCTTTCTTT.

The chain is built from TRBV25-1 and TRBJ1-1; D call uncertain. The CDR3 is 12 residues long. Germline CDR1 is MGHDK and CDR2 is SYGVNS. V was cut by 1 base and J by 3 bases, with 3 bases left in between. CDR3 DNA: TGTGCCAGCAGTGAATCCTACACTGAAGCTTTCTTT. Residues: CASSESYTEAFF.